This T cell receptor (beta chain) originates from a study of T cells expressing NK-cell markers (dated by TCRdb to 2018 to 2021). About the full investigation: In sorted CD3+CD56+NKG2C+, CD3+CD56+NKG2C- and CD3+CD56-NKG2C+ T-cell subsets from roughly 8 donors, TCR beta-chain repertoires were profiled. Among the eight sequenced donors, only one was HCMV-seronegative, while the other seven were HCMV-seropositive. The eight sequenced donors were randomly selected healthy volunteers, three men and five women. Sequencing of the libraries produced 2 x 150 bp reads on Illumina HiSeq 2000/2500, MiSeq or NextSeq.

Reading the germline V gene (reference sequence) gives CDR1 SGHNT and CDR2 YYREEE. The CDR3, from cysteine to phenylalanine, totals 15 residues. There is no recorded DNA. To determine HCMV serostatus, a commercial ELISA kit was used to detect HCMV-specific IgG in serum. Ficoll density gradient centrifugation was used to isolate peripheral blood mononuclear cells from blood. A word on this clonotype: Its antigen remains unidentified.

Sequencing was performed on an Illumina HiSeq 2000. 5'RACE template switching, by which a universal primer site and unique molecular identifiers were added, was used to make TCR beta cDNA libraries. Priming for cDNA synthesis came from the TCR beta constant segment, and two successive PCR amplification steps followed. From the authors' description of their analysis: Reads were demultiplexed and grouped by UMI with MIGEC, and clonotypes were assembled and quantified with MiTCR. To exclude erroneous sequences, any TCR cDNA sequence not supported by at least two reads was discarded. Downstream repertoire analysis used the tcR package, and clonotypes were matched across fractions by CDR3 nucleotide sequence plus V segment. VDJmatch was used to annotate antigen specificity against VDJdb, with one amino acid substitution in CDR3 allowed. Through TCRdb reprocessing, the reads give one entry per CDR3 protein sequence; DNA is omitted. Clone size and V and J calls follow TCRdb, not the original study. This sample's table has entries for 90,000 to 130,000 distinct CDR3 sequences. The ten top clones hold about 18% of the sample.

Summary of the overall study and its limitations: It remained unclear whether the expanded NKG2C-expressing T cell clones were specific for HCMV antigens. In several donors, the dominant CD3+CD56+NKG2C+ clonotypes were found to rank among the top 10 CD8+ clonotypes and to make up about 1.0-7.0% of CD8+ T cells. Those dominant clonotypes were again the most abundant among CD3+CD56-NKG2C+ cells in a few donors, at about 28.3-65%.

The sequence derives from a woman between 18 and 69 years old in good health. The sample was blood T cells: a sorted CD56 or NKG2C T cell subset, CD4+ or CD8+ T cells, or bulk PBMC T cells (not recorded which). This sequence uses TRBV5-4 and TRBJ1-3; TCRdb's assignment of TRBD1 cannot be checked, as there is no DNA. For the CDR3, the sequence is CASTEGKSLGNTIYF.